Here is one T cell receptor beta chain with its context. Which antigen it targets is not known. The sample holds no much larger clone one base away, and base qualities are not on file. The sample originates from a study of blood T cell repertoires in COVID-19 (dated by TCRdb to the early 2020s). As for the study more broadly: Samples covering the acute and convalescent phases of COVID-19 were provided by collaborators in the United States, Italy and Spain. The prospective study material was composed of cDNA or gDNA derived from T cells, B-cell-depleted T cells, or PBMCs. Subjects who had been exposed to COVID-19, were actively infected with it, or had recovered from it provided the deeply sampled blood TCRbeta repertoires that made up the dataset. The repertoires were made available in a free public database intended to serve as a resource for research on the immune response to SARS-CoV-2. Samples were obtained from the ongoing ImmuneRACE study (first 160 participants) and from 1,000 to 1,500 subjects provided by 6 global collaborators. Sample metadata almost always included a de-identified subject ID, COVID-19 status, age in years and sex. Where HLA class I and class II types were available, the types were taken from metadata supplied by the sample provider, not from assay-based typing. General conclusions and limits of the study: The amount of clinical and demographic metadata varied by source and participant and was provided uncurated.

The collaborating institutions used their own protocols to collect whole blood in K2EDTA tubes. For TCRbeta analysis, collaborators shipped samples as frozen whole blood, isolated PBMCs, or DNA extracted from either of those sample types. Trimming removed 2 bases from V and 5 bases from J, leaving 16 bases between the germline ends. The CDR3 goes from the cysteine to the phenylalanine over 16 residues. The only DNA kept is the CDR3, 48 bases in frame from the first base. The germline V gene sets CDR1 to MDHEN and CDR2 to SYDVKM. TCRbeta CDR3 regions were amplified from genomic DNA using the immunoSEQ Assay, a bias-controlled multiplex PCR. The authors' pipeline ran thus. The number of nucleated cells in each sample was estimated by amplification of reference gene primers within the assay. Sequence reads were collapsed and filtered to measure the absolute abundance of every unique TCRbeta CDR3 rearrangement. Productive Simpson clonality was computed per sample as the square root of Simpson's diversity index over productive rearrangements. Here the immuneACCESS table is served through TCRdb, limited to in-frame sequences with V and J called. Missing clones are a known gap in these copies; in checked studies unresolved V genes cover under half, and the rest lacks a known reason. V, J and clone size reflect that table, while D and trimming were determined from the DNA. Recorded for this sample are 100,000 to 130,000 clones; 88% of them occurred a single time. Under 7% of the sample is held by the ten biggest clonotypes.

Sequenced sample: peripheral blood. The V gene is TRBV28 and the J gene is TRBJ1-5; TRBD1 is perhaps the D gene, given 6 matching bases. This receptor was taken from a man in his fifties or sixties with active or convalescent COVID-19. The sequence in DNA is TGTGCCAGCAGTTTAGCTCAGGGGTGGGGTTATCAGCCCCAGCATTTT. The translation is CASSLAQGWGYQPQHF. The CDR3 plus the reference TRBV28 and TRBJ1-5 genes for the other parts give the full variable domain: DVKVTQSSRYLVKRTGEKVFLECVQDMDHENMFWYRQDPGLGLRLIYFSYDVKMKEKGDIPEGYSVSREKKERFSLILESASTNQTSMYLCASSLAQGWGYQPQHFGDGTRLSIL.